Below, 28 T cell receptor beta chains from the same sample are listed, as sequenced in a study of a mutant IDH1 vaccine in newly diagnosed glioma. As to time point: week 35, safety follow-up. One vaccine dose held 300 ug of mutant IDH1 20-mer peptide and came with topical imiquimod. Data came from immunoSEQ multiplex PCR; TCRdb stores just in-frame clones and leaves some out. Found here are tens of thousands of clones, 85% to 90% of them singletons; the top ten hold approximately 1.5%. Antigen specificity for these receptors is unknown. The material sequenced was PBMCs, taken from a glioma patient whose treatment included an IDH1 peptide vaccine. The receptors were gathered from a man aged 40-49 years with glioma.

The genes are TRBV2 and TRBJ2-5; D is ambiguous. Trimming pared 6 bases from V and 4 bases from J, leaving 9 bases between. Germline lookup yields CDR1 SNHLY and CDR2 FYNNEI. The CDR3 runs 12 residues. For the CDR3, the DNA is TGTGCCAGCAGGAGAGACGCAGAGACCCAGTACTTC. Translation: CASRRDAETQYF.

V is TRBV19 and J is TRBJ1-4, with 10 bases that match TRBD1. Per germline, CDR1 LNHDA and CDR2 SQIVND (reference sequence). Trimming took 5 bases from V and 5 from J; bases not matched to a gene: 5. The CDR3 runs to 15 residues. The CDR3 DNA sequence: TGTGCCAGTAGTCCAGGGACAGGGGAAAATGAAAAACTGTTTTTT. Translation gives CASSPGTGENEKLFF.

The chain uses TRBV4-2 and TRBJ1-2; D gene unclear. The CDR3 covers 15 residues. V gave up 4 bases and J gave up 3 bases, with 15 bases separating them. CDR1 is LGHNA and CDR2 is YNFKEQ in the germline V gene. The DNA for the CDR3 is TGTGCCAGCAGCCCTCGTGAGACCTATGACTATGGCTACACCTTC. It encodes CASSPRETYDYGYTF.

The rearrangement uses TRBV5-1 and TRBJ1-1; D uncertain. V was trimmed by 1 base and J by 6 bases, leaving 4 bases between them. Germline V CDR1 and CDR2: SGHRS, YFSETQ. The length of the CDR3 is 11 residues. CDR3 DNA: TGCGCCAGCAGCTTGAATGCTGAAGCTTTCTTT. Encoded protein: CASSLNAEAFF.

V and J are TRBV28 and TRBJ2-7; D is possibly TRBD1 (5 bases). Germline V lookup: CDR1 MDHEN, CDR2 SYDVKM. The CDR3 consists of 13 residues. Trimming removed 6 bases at V and 3 bases at J, with 12 bases between. The CDR3 loop is CASRDTGFYEQYF. In DNA form, the CDR3 reads TGTGCCAGCAGGGACACCGGGTTCTACGAGCAGTACTTC. Combining the CDR3 with reference TRBV28 and TRBJ2-7 gives the whole variable domain DVKVTQSSRYLVKRTGEKVFLECVQDMDHENMFWYRQDPGLGLRLIYFSYDVKMKEKGDIPEGYSVSREKKERFSLILESASTNQTSMYLCASRDTGFYEQYFGPGTRLTVT.

This chain joins TRBV6-1 and TRBJ2-3; possibly TRBD1 or TRBD2 for D (5 bases each). The ends were cut back, 11 bases at V and 4 bases at J, with 16 bases in the middle. The germline CDR1 and CDR2 sequences are MNHNS and SASEGT. This CDR3 is 13 amino acids long. CDR3 sequence: CACDLRGADTQYF. CDR3 sequence (DNA): TGTGCCTGCGACCTCAGAGGGGCAGATACGCAGTATTTT.

This CDR3 is CASSVGNSGRETQYF. The CDR3, as DNA: TGTGCCAGCAGCGTAGGGAATAGCGGGAGGGAGACCCAGTACTTC. This rearrangement joins TRBV9 to TRBJ2-5; TRBD2 matches 10 bases. The J segment lost 5 bases and the V segment lost 0 bases, leaving 4 bases of the junction unmatched. The CDR3 has 15 amino acids. Germline CDR1 reads SGDLS; CDR2 reads YYNGEE.

The CDR3 DNA reads TGTGCCAGCAGTGGAATAACAGGGGGCGTGCAGTACGTC. It translates to CASSGITGGVQYV. The chain carries TRBV27 and TRBJ2-7, with 9 bases fitting TRBD1. Germline CDR1 MNHEY, CDR2 SMNVEV (reference sequence). The CDR3 spans 13 residues. The V and J ends lost 5 bases and 9 bases, in that order; junction bases with no gene match: 8.

The gene calls are TRBV30 and TRBJ2-5; the D gene could be TRBD1 or TRBD2 (5 bases each). Germline V gene data show CDR1 as GTSNPN and CDR2 as SVGIG (reference sequence). The ends were cut back, 0 bases at V and 9 bases at J, with 8 bases in the middle. This CDR3 spans 11 amino acids. DNA for the CDR3: TGTGCCTGGAGTGTAATGGGGGCCCAGTACTTC. Its translation: CAWSVMGAQYF.

This clone was counted only a few times. The rearrangement links TRBV5-1 to TRBJ2-7, with D unresolved. V was trimmed by 0 bases and J by 3 bases, leaving 4 bases between them. This CDR3 is 12 amino acids long. Germline V gene lookup returns CDR1 SGHRS and CDR2 YFSETQ. This CDR3 reads CASSLGDYEQYF. CDR3 in DNA: TGCGCCAGCAGCTTGGGAGACTACGAGCAGTACTTC.

In this sample, this clone turned up a few times. The chain uses TRBV25-1 and TRBJ1-1; tentatively, D is TRBD1 (6 bases). This CDR3 is built from 15 residues. The V gene lost 3 bases and the J gene lost 7 bases, with 18 bases spanning the gap. The V gene's germline CDR1 is MGHDK and CDR2 SYGVNS. Written as DNA, the CDR3 is TGTGCCAGCAGTGAGGGGGCGCGGGATATCTTTGAAGCTTTCTTT. Protein sequence: CASSEGARDIFEAFF.

The rearrangement joins TRBV5-1 to TRBJ2-5; 14 bases agree with TRBD2. This CDR3 is built from 17 residues. The germline gives CDR1 SGHRS, CDR2 YFSETQ. Trimming took 3 bases from V and 1 from J; bases not matched to a gene: 5. CDR3 residues: CASSSGLAGGTQETQYF. As DNA, the CDR3 is TGCGCCAGCAGCTCAGGACTAGCGGGGGGCACCCAAGAGACCCAGTACTTC.

J is TRBJ1-3 and V is TRBV13, with 9 bases identical to TRBD1. Germline V CDR1 and CDR2: PRHDT, FYEKMQ (reference sequence). The CDR3 contains 15 residues. With V trimmed by 5 bases and J by 4 bases, 6 bases remained unmatched. The CDR3 protein is CASSQQGARGNTIYF. The CDR3 nucleotides read TGTGCCAGCAGCCAACAGGGGGCGAGGGGAAACACCATATATTTT.

The chain recombines TRBV30 with TRBJ1-5; TRBD1 might be the D (5 bases). The length of the CDR3 is 13 residues. V lost 5 bases and J lost 2, with 10 bases in between. Looked up from germline, CDR1 is GTSNPN and CDR2 is SVGIG (reference sequence). This chain's CDR3 is CAWSRVGNQPQHF. CDR3 nucleotide sequence: TGTGCCTGGTCCAGGGTCGGCAATCAGCCCCAGCATTTT.

The chain employs TRBV28 and TRBJ1-2, with D tentatively TRBD1 (5 bases). The germline CDR1 and CDR2 sequences are MDHEN and SYDVKM. This CDR3 is 15 amino acids long. The V end lost 6 bases, the J end lost 6 bases, and 20 bases lay between the germline ends. As DNA, the CDR3 is TGTGCCAGCAGCATTAGCGGCAGGGAGAAGAATGGCTACACCTTC. Residues: CASSISGREKNGYTF.

J is TRBJ2-5 and V is TRBV27, with D possibly matching TRBD1 (5 bases). The V end lost 8 bases, the J end lost 4 bases, and 11 bases lay between the germline ends. Germline V CDR1 and CDR2: MNHEY, SMNVEV (reference sequence). This CDR3 has 12 residues. The CDR3 bases are TGTGCCAGCCATTCTCAGGGAGAGACCCAGTACTTC. Translating it yields CASHSQGETQYF.

This chain links TRBV2 with TRBJ2-5; perhaps TRBD2 as D (6 bases). The CDR3 is 15 amino acids. Trimming took 5 bases from V and 2 from J, leaving 15 bases between them. Germline-derived CDR1 and CDR2 are SNHLY and FYNNEI. CDR3 sequence reads: CASSFSGGAQETQYF. The CDR3 coding sequence is TGTGCCAGCAGTTTTAGTGGAGGGGCACAAGAGACCCAGTACTTC.

This clone has only one observation. The rearrangement links TRBV29-1 to TRBJ2-5; D call uncertain. V was shortened by 1 base and J by 5 bases, with 20 bases between the two germline ends. Germline V lookup: CDR1 SQVTM, CDR2 ANQGSEA. CDR3 length: 16 amino acids. The CDR3 sequence is CSVEAPDQRSWETQYF. CDR3 sequence (DNA): TGCAGCGTTGAAGCCCCAGACCAGAGATCTTGGGAGACCCAGTACTTC.

The CDR3 loop reads CASSVEQGPAGYTF. DNA for the CDR3: TGTGCCAGCAGTGTAGAACAGGGTCCCGCTGGCTACACCTTC. The genes are TRBV2 and TRBJ1-2; D might be TRBD1 (6 bases). There are 14 residues in the CDR3. V dropped 4 bases and J dropped 7 bases, with 16 bases sitting between them. Germline V gene data show CDR1 as SNHLY and CDR2 as FYNNEI.

The J gene is TRBJ2-7, the V gene TRBV4-3; 10 nucleotides match TRBD2. CDR1 is LGHNA and CDR2 is YSLEER in the germline V gene. The CDR3 spans 17 residues. After removal of 0 bases from V and 0 bases from J, the junction contained 5 bases not matched to a gene. CDR3 loop: CASSQDWLAGASYEQYF. CDR3 coding DNA: TGCGCCAGCAGCCAAGATTGGCTAGCGGGGGCCTCCTACGAGCAGTACTTC.

In nucleotides, the CDR3 is TGCGCCAGCAGCCAAGATTTTTCCGGGCACCTAGGAGGGTCACCCCTCCACTTT. Translation: CASSQDFSGHLGGSPLHF. The chain carries TRBV4-1 and TRBJ1-6; D call uncertain. The CDR3 totals 18 residues. Trimming removed 0 bases at V and 10 bases at J, with 22 bases between. The germline V gene has CDR1 MGHRA and CDR2 YSYEKL.

The chain links TRBV10-3 to TRBJ1-2; no clear D gene. Germline lookup yields CDR1 ENHRY and CDR2 SYGVKD. The CDR3 sequence is 14 residues long. V lost 0 bases and J 7 bases, leaving 12 bases between the germline ends. The CDR3 DNA sequence: TGTGCCATCAGTGAGTCGAGAGAAGACGGTGGCTACACCTTC. Its translation: CAISESREDGGYTF.

Concerning this clone: The identical CDR3 is also encoded by other nucleotide sequences in the sample. The chain recombines TRBV4-3 with TRBJ1-1; D is ambiguous. Germline CDR1 and CDR2: LGHNA and YSLEER. V lost 0 bases, J lost 0 bases, and 2 bases lay in between. This CDR3 has 13 residues. The DNA for the CDR3 is TGCGCCAGCAGCCAAGAGGTGAACACTGAAGCTTTCTTT. Protein product: CASSQEVNTEAFF.

V and J are TRBV10-3 and TRBJ2-7; D assignment may be TRBD1 or TRBD2 (5 bases each). From germline, CDR1 is ENHRY and CDR2 SYGVKD. Trimming removed 4 bases at V and 9 bases at J, with 16 bases between. The CDR3 contains 13 residues. The DNA for the CDR3 is TGTGCCATCAGTGGGGGCCCACGCGAGGGGCAGTACGTC. Translating it yields CAISGGPREGQYV.

A single count supports this clone. This chain uses TRBV19 with TRBJ2-1; maybe TRBD1 (6 bases). The CDR3 is 15 amino acids. The V and J ends lost 3 bases and 4 bases respectively, with 13 bases between them. Germline CDR1 LNHDA, CDR2 SQIVND (reference sequence). CDR3 bases: TGTGCCAGTAGTATGCCCAGGGGAAGATACAATGAGCAGTTCTTC. This translates into CASSMPRGRYNEQFF.

CDR3 sequence (DNA): TGTGCCAGTAGTAACGTCGTCGGCAGGGAGCTGTTTTTT. This encodes CASSNVVGRELFF. This chain uses TRBV19 with TRBJ2-2, with D unclear. Germline V gene lookup returns CDR1 LNHDA and CDR2 SQIVND (reference sequence). Deletions cut 4 bases from V and 9 bases from J, with 12 bases between. CDR3 length: 13 residues.

The chain has TRBV6-5 and TRBJ1-3; a weak D match, TRBD1 (5 bases). The CDR3 has 14 residues. Per germline, CDR1 MNHEY and CDR2 SVGAGI. Trimming cost V 3 bases and J 3 bases, with 9 bases left between them. CDR3 DNA: TGTGCCAGCAGTTATGAGGGGAGTGGAAACACCATATATTTT. It codes for CASSYEGSGNTIYF.

The chain joins TRBV7-9 to TRBJ1-3; no definite D call. The CDR3 has 13 residues. CDR1 is SEHNR, CDR2 FQNEAQ, per germline (reference sequence). The ends were cut back, 4 bases at V and 4 bases at J, with 8 bases in the middle. The CDR3 loop is CASSWGRGNTIYF. CDR3 nucleotide sequence: TGTGCCAGCAGCTGGGGTCGGGGAAACACCATATATTTT.